The subject of this entry is one T cell receptor beta chain. These data are taken from a study of CD8+ T cells in alopecia areata. cDNA prepared by RNA extraction and subsequent reverse transcription served as the template for sequencing. Profiling relied on immunoSEQ multiplex PCR, and the TCRdb table lists in-frame clones only, not all of them. The repertoire has hundreds of thousands of clones, 58% of them found once; the top ten carry more than 1.5%. The ends were cut back, 2 bases at V and 3 bases at J, with 8 bases in the middle. The CDR3 extends over 13 amino acids. Germline loops: CDR1 SEHNR, CDR2 FQNEAQ (reference sequence). Treatment described: oral pan-JAK inhibitor, 5-10 mg twice daily. Lesional scalp punch biopsies and peripheral blood came from alopecia areata patients.

The receptor was derived from a human donor with alopecia areata. The specimen was CD4+ T cells sorted from blood, collected at week 24, from a patient treated with tofacitinib. This chain connects TRBV7-9 to TRBJ2-7; a possible D gene is TRBD1 (5 bases). The CDR3 loop is CASSLPRVYEQYF. The CDR3, as DNA: TGTGCCAGCAGCTTACCCAGGGTCTACGAGCAGTACTTC.